Listed here is a single TCR beta chain. Authors' data handling: Amplification with reference gene primers provided the estimates of nucleated cell counts. Clones were sequenced by immunoSEQ multiplex PCR, and TCRdb holds only the in-frame ones, with some missing. The V and J calls and the clone size are those of that table, but D and trimming were determined from the DNA. The sample has approximately 260,000 clones, roughly nine tenths seen once. This entry comes from a study of blood T cell repertoires in COVID-19. Study information: The study drew acute and convalescent COVID-19 samples from the United States, Italy and Spain. From T cells, B-cell-depleted T cells, or PBMCs came the material, which was cDNA or gDNA.

The CDR3 has 13 amino acids. Trimming shortened V by 2 bases and J by 8 bases, and 12 bases separated the two germline ends. Looked up from germline, CDR1 is SNHLY and CDR2 is FYNNEI. The TCR originated in a woman in her thirties or forties who had recovered from COVID-19. This chain joins TRBV2 and TRBJ1-2; D gene uncertain. Sample: peripheral blood. CDR3 residues: CASSEKSVRGYTF. In DNA form, the CDR3 reads TGTGCCAGCAGTGAAAAGTCAGTGCGGGGCTACACCTTC.